One TCR beta chain is described in this entry. The data derive from a study of T cell changes during pregnancy in multiple sclerosis. This CDR3 region has 15 residues. Germline trimming cut 0 bases from V and 4 bases from J; bases unmatched to any gene: 5. The germline gives CDR1 SGDLS, CDR2 YYNGEE. Clones were sequenced by immunoSEQ multiplex PCR, and TCRdb holds only the in-frame ones, with some missing. The table records around 36,000 clones, around 90% of them present only once. This chain connects TRBV9 to TRBJ2-5, with 8 positions matching TRBD2. This clonotype was obtained from a female donor with multiple sclerosis, enrolled in a pregnancy study. The specimen comprised CD4+ T cells from peripheral blood mononuclear cells, sampled in the third trimester of pregnancy. The chain's CDR3 is CASSVGTSPIETQYF. CDR3 nucleotides: TGTGCCAGCAGCGTAGGGACTAGCCCCATAGAGACCCAGTACTTC.